Listed below are T cell receptor beta chains from one sample, sequenced in a study of blood T cell repertoires in COVID-19. Sequencing used immunoSEQ multiplex PCR; TCRdb keeps in-frame clones, though not all of them. The profile shows roughly 380,000 clones, about four fifths of them singletons. Sequences were obtained from peripheral blood. These receptors were collected from a human donor with acute or convalescent COVID-19. The donor label of this sample is uncertain. The CDR3 runs from the conserved cysteine through the conserved F or W. D genes are given only for firm matches. Clone size appears in some rows only: once, few, many, or a class for an expanded clone.

v_gene: TRBV6-2/TRBV6-3
j_gene: TRBJ2-5
abundance: .
d_gene: .
CDR3nt: TGTGCCAGCAGTTTTGGACAGAAAGAGACCCAGTACTTC
CDR3aa: CASSFGQKETQYF

v_gene: TRBV2
j_gene: TRBJ1-6
abundance: .
d_gene: .
CDR3nt: TGTGCCAGCTTACGGTACAGAAATTCACCCCTCCACTTT
CDR3aa: CASLRYRNSPLHF

v_gene: TRBV29-1
j_gene: TRBJ1-1
abundance: .
d_gene: .
CDR3nt: TGCAGCGTACGACAGGAGAATGCTGTGGCTTTCTTT
CDR3aa: CSVRQENAVAFF

v_gene: TRBV4-1
j_gene: TRBJ2-2
abundance: .
d_gene: .
CDR3nt: TGCGCCAGCAGCCCAGGGGCCCCCGGGGAGCTGTTTTTT
CDR3aa: CASSPGAPGELFF

v_gene: TRBV7-8
j_gene: TRBJ2-2
abundance: .
d_gene: .
CDR3nt: TGTGCCAGCAGCTTAGAACCGGACACTGGGGAGCTGTTTTTT
CDR3aa: CASSLEPDTGELFF

v_gene: TRBV7-8
j_gene: TRBJ2-1
abundance: .
d_gene: TRBD2
CDR3nt: TGTGCCAGCAGCTCTCACGGGACTACCTACAATGAGCAGTTCTTC
CDR3aa: CASSSHGTTYNEQFF

v_gene: TRBV10-2
j_gene: TRBJ1-6
abundance: .
d_gene: .
CDR3nt: TGCGCCAGCAGGTCCCTGAGGGCAGGTTCACCCCTCCACTTT
CDR3aa: CASRSLRAGSPLHF

v_gene: TRBV4-2
j_gene: TRBJ1-5
abundance: many
d_gene: .
CDR3nt: TGTGCCAGCAGCCAAGATGCGGGCAATCAGCCCCAGCATTTT
CDR3aa: CASSQDAGNQPQHF

v_gene: TRBV20-1
j_gene: TRBJ1-3
abundance: .
d_gene: .
CDR3nt: TGCAGTGCTAGTAAAGGAAATTCCGGCGGGGGGAACACCATATATTTT
CDR3aa: CSASKGNSGGGNTIYF

v_gene: TRBV7-2
j_gene: TRBJ2-5
abundance: .
d_gene: TRBD2
CDR3nt: TGTGCCAGCAGCGGTAGAGCGGGGCGACAAGAGACCCAGTACTTC
CDR3aa: CASSGRAGRQETQYF

v_gene: TRBV6-5
j_gene: TRBJ1-2
abundance: .
d_gene: TRBD1
CDR3nt: TGTGCCAGCAGTCCTTCTGGACAGGGCGACTATGGCTACACCTTC
CDR3aa: CASSPSGQGDYGYTF

v_gene: TRBV18
j_gene: TRBJ1-5
abundance: .
d_gene: .
CDR3nt: TGTGCCAGCTCACCAATAAGGGCAGGGTATCAGCCCCAGCATTTT
CDR3aa: CASSPIRAGYQPQHF

v_gene: TRBV19
j_gene: TRBJ2-3
abundance: .
d_gene: .
CDR3nt: TGTGCCAGTAGTATAGGAACTAACACAGATACGCAGTATTTT
CDR3aa: CASSIGTNTDTQYF

v_gene: TRBV2
j_gene: TRBJ1-2
abundance: .
d_gene: TRBD1
CDR3nt: TGTGCCAGCAGTGAAGTTGGACAGGGTAGAGGCTACACCTTC
CDR3aa: CASSEVGQGRGYTF

v_gene: TRBV29-1
j_gene: TRBJ2-2
abundance: .
d_gene: .
CDR3nt: TGCAGCGTACCAGGGATCGGCCTGACCGGGGAGCTGTTTTTT
CDR3aa: CSVPGIGLTGELFF

v_gene: TRBV12-3/TRBV12-4
j_gene: TRBJ2-7
abundance: .
d_gene: .
CDR3nt: TGTGCCAGCAGTCGTTTCGACGAGCAGTACTTC
CDR3aa: CASSRFDEQYF

v_gene: TRBV2
j_gene: TRBJ1-4
abundance: .
d_gene: .
CDR3nt: TGTGCCAGCAGTGACCACGGACTTAATGAAAAACTGTTTTTT
CDR3aa: CASSDHGLNEKLFF